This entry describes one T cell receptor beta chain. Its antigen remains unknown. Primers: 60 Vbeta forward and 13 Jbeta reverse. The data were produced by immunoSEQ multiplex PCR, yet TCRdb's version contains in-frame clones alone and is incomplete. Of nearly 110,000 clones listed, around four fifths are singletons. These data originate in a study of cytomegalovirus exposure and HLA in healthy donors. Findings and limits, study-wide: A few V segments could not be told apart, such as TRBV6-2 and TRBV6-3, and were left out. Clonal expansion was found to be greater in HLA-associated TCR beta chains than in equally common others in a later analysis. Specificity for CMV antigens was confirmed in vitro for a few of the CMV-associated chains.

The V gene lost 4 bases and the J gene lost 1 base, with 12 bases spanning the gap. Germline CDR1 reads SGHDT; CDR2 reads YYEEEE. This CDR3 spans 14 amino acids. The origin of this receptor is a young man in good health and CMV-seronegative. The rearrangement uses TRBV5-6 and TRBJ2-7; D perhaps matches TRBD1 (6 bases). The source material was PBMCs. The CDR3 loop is CASSAGDGSYEQYF. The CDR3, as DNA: TGTGCCAGCAGCGCAGGGGACGGTTCCTACGAGCAGTACTTC.